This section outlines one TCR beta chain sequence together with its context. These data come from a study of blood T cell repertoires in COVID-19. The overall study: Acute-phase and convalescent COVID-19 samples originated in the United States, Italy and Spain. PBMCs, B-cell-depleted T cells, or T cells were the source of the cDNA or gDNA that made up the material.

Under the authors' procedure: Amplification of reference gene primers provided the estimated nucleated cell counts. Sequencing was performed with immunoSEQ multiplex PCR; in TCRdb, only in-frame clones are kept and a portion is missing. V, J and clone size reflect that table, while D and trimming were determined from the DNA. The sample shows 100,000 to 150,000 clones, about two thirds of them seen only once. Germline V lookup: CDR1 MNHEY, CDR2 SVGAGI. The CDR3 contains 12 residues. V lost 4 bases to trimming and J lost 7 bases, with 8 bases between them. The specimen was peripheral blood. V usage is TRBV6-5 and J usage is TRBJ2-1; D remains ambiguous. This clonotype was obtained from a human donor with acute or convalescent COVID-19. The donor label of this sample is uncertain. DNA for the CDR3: TGTGCCAGCAGTTCGAAGAGGAATGAGCAGTTCTTC. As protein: CASSSKRNEQFF.